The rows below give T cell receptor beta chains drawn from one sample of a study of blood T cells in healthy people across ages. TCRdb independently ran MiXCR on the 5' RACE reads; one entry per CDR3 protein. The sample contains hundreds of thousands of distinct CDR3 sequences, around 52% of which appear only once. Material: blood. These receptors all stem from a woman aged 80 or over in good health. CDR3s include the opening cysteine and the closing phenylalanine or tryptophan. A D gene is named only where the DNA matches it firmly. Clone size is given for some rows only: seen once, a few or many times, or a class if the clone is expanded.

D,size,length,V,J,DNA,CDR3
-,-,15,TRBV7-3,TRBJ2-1,TGTGCCAGCAGCCCGGGGACGGCAGATTCGTCAAAGCAGTTCTTC,CASSPGTADSSKQFF
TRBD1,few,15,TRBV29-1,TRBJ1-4,TGCAGCGTTGGGGGGGGGACAGAAAGTAATGAAAAACTGTTTTTT,CSVGGGTESNEKLFF
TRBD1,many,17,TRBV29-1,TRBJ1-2,TGCAGCGTTCTCATCCTCGGACAGGAGGCCTCTAACTATGGCTACACCTTC,CSVLILGQEASNYGYTF
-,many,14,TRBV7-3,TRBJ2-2,TGCGCCAGCAGCTTGACAGCGAACACCGGGGAGCTGTTTTTT,CASSLTANTGELFF
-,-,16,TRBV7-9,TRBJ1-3,TGTGCCAGCAGCCTGCCGTCTAGCCTCTCTGGAAACACCATATATTTT,CASSLPSSLSGNTIYF
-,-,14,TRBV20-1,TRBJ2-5,TGTAGTGCTAGAGATATAGGGTATGCGGAGACCCAGTACTTC,CSARDIGYAETQYF
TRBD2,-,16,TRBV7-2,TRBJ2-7,TGTGCCAGCAGCTTAGGCTGGAGCGGGGGGGCCTACGAGCAGTACTTC,CASSLGWSGGAYEQYF
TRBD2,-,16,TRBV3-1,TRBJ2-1,TGTGCCGGCAGTTTCACAGGGACTAGCGGGAGCGATGAGCAGTTCTTC,CAGSFTGTSGSDEQFF
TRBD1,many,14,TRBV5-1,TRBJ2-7,TGCGCCAGCAGCTTGGACAGGGGAGAGAACGAGCAGTACTTC,CASSLDRGENEQYF
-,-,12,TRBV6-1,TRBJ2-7,TGTGCCAGCAGTGAAATCCCCTACGAGCAGTACTTC,CASSEIPYEQYF
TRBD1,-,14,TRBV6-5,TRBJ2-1,TGTGCCAGCAGAGGGGACAGGGGTCACAATGAGCAGTTCTTC,CASRGDRGHNEQFF
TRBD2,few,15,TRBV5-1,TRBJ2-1,TGCGCCAGCAGCTCCCGGGGACTAGCGCCCAATGAGCAGTTCTTC,CASSSRGLAPNEQFF
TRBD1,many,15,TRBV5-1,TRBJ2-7,TGCGCCAGCAGCCTCGCTGTAGGACAGGCCTACGAGCAGTACTTC,CASSLAVGQAYEQYF
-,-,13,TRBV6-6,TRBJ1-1,TGTGCCAGCAAATTACAAGGGAACACTGAAGCTTTCTTT,CASKLQGNTEAFF
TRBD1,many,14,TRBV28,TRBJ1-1,TGTGCCAGCAGTCGGGGACAGGGGGCTACTGAAGCTTTCTTT,CASSRGQGATEAFF
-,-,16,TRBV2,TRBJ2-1,TGTGCCAGCAGAGGGACCTCTCCAGGAAAAACGGGTGAGCAGTTCTTC,CASRGTSPGKTGEQFF
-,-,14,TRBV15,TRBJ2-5,TGTGCCACCAGCAGAACAGGAGCACAAGAGACCCAGTACTTC,CATSRTGAQETQYF
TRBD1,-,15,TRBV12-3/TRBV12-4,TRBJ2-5,TGTGCCAGCAGTTTAGGGGGACAGGGTCTGAATGAGCAGTACTTC,CASSLGGQGLNEQYF
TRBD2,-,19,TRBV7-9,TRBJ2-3,TGTGCCAGCAGCGCAACGCGGACTAGCGGGGGAACTAGCACAGATACGCAGTATTTT,CASSATRTSGGTSTDTQYF
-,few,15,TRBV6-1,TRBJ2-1,TGTGCCAGCAGTGAAAGCGGGTTTGCCTACAATGAGCAGTTCTTC,CASSESGFAYNEQFF
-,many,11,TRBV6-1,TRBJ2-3,TGTGCCAGCAGTGAACGGAATACGCAGTATTTT,CASSERNTQYF
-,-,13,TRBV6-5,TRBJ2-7,TGTGCCAGCAGTTACCGGGCCCAAGAGACACAGTACTTC,CASSYRAQETQYF
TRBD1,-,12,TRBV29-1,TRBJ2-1,TGCAGCGTCGAAGACAGGGACAATGAGCAGTTCTTC,CSVEDRDNEQFF
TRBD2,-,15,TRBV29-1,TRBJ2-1,TGCAGCGTTGATCGGCTAGCGGGAGGTACCAATGAGCAGTTCTTC,CSVDRLAGGTNEQFF
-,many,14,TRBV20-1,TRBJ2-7,TGCAGTGCTCCCCCCCTTTACAAGTCCTACGAGCAGTACTTC,CSAPPLYKSYEQYF
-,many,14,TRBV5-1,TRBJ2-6,TGCGCCAGCGGTGATTTCTCTGGGGCCAACGTCCTGACTTTC,CASGDFSGANVLTF
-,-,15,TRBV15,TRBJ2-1,TGTGCCACCAGCACGACCAGGACTAACTACAATGAGCAGTTCTTC,CATSTTRTNYNEQFF
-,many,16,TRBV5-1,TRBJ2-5,TGCGCCAGCAGCTACGGCTGGACCCAAAGAGGAGAGACCCAGTACTTC,CASSYGWTQRGETQYF
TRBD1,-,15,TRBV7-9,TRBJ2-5,TGTGCCAGCACTCTCACCACAGGGGGCGAAGAGACCCAGTACTTC,CASTLTTGGEETQYF
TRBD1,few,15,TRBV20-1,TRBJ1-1,TGCAGTGCTAACCCGCAAGGGACAGCGGGAATTGAAGCTTTCTTT,CSANPQGTAGIEAFF
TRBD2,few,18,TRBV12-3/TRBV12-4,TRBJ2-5,TGTGCCAGCAGTTTTCGGGCTAGCGGGAGGGCCCATCAAGAGACCCAGTACTTC,CASSFRASGRAHQETQYF
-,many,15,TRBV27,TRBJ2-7,TGTGCCAGCCGGCGGGCCCCGTTTCGCGCCTACGAGCAGTACTTC,CASRRAPFRAYEQYF
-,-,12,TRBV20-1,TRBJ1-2,TGCAGTGCTAGTAGTACAGGCTATGGCTACACCTTC,CSASSTGYGYTF
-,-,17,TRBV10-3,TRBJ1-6,TGTGCCATCAGTAGAGCCAAACGGGACGGTGAGAATTCACCCCTCCACTTT,CAISRAKRDGENSPLHF
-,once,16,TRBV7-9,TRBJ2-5,TGTGCCAGCAGCTTAGAAGGGTCCCCAGCGAAGAAGACCCAGTACTTC,CASSLEGSPAKKTQYF
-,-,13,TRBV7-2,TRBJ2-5,TGTGCCAGCAGCCCCCGAATGGGGGAGACCCAGTACTTC,CASSPRMGETQYF
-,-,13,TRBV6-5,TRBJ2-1,TGTGCCAGCAACTACGGGGCACGGGGTGAGCAGTTCTTC,CASNYGARGEQFF
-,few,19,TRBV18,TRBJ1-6,TGTGCCAGCACCGCCGCCCGGGGAGGGAAGGGCTCCTATAATTCACCCCTCCACTTT,CASTAARGGKGSYNSPLHF
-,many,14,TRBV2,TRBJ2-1,TGTGCCAGCAGTGGGTTCGGGGGATACAATGAGCAGTTCTTC,CASSGFGGYNEQFF
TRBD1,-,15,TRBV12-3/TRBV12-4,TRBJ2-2,TGTGCCAGCAGTCCGCAGGACAGGGGGACCGGGGAGCTGTTTTTT,CASSPQDRGTGELFF
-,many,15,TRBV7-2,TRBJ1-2,TGTGCCAGCAGCTTAGTATTTTCAGATAACTATGGCTACACCTTC,CASSLVFSDNYGYTF
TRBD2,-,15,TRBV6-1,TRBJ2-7,TGTGCCAGCACCTCGTTTGGTAGCGGGTCCTACGAGCAGTACTTC,CASTSFGSGSYEQYF
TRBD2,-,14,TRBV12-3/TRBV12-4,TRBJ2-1,TGTGCCAGCAGTATTCTAGCGGGGGGAGATGAGCAGTTCTTC,CASSILAGGDEQFF
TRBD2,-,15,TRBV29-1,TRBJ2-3,TGCAGCGTTGAAGACCGGACTAGCGGGACCCGTACGCAGTATTTT,CSVEDRTSGTRTQYF
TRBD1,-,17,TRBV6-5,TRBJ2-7,TGTGCCAGCAGTTACTCGAAATCGACAGGGAGCTCCTACGAGCAGTACTTC,CASSYSKSTGSSYEQYF
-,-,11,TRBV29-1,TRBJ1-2,TGCAGCGTTGAAGGGGTCTCTGGCTACACCTTC,CSVEGVSGYTF